This TCR beta chain appears in the sequencing data of a study of blood T cell repertoires in COVID-19 (TCRdb year 2020). The study in broad terms: Collaborator samples came from the United States, Italy and Spain and covered acute and convalescent phases of COVID-19. Samples were obtained from the ongoing ImmuneRACE study (first 160 participants) and from approximately 1,200 subjects provided by 6 global collaborators. The prospective study material was composed of cDNA or gDNA derived from T cells, B-cell-depleted T cells, or PBMCs. Where available, HLA class I and class II types were taken from metadata supplied by the sample provider and were not determined by assay-based typing. A de-identified subject ID, COVID-19 status, age in years and sex were almost always included in the sample metadata. The dataset comprised deeply sampled blood TCRbeta repertoires from subjects exposed to, actively infected with, or recovered from COVID-19. A freely available public database, intended as a resource for researchers studying the immune response to SARS-CoV-2, is where the repertoires were released.

About this clone itself: Its specific antigen is unknown. Within one base of it there is no much larger clone, and no base qualities were kept.

What the work shows at the level of the full study, not this receptor alone: Clinical and demographic metadata were provided uncurated, with the amount varying by source and participant.

TCRbeta CDR3 regions were amplified from genomic DNA by means of the immunoSEQ Assay, a bias-controlled multiplex PCR. For the original study's pipeline: Nucleated cell counts per sample were estimated from amplification of reference gene primers within the assay. Sequence reads were collapsed and filtered to measure the absolute abundance of every unique TCRbeta CDR3 rearrangement. For each sample, productive Simpson clonality was calculated by taking the square root of Simpson's diversity index across productive rearrangements. TCRdb carries this immuneACCESS record with in-frame sequences only. Its versions omit some clonotypes, under half of them owing to an unresolved V gene in the studies checked, with the rest unexplained. The D gene and trimming were derived from the DNA, and the V and J assignments and clone size from that table. Present in this sample are some 75,000 clones, less than 90% of which were seen just once. The ten largest clones take up 9.5% to 15% of the sample.

The germline V gene (reference sequence) sets CDR1 to LNHDA and CDR2 to SQIVND. At the junction V is shortened by 8 bases and J by 3 bases; bases outside the gene matches: 7. The CDR3 holds 14 amino acids from the cysteine to the phenylalanine. The read is trimmed to its CDR3 DNA, 42 bases read in frame from base 1. In Seattle, one collaborating source enrolled patients while the infection was active and tracked those patients longitudinally over the course of disease. The collaborating institutions used their own protocols to collect whole blood in K2EDTA tubes. For TCRbeta analysis, collaborators shipped samples as frozen whole blood, isolated PBMCs, or DNA extracted from either of those sample types.

This clonotype was sampled from a man aged 45 to 65 with COVID-19, enrolled during active disease. Sequencing was performed on peripheral blood. The rearrangement joined TRBV19 to TRBJ2-1; 7 middle bases align to TRBD2. The sequenced DNA is TGTGCCAGTCGAAGCGGGATGTACTACAATGAGCAGTTCTTC. Its protein reads: CASRSGMYYNEQFF.